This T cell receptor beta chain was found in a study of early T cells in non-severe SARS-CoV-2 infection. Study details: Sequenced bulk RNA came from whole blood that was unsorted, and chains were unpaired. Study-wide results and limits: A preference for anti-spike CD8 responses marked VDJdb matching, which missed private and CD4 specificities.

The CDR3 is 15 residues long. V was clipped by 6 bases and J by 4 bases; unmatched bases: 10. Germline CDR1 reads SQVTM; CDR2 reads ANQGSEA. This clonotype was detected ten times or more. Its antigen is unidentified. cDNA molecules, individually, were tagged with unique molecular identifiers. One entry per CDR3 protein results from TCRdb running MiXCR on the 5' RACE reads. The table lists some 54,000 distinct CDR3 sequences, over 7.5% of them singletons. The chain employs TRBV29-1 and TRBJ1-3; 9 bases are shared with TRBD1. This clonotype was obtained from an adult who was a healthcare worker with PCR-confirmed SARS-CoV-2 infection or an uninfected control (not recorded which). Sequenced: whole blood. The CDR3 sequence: CSVSLQGAFGNTIYF. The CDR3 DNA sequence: TGCAGCGTCTCCTTACAGGGGGCATTCGGAAACACCATATATTTT.